This T cell receptor beta chain was observed in a study of identical twins. V lost 5 bases to trimming and J lost 6 bases, with 8 bases between them. The CDR3 loop spans 12 amino acids. TCRdb re-called the 5' RACE reads through MiXCR, storing one row per CDR3 protein. The sample records some 760,000 distinct CDR3 sequences, roughly 20% being singletons. The same data also went into a second study, on T cells expressing NK-cell markers.

The chain uses TRBV12-3 or TRBV12-4 and TRBJ1-5, with a weak D call TRBD1 (6 bases). Sequenced: PBMCs. This receptor was obtained from a woman aged 18-35 years in good health. The DNA of the CDR3 is TGTGCCAGCAGTCCAGGGGTTCAGCCCCAGCATTTT. Translated, it gives CASSPGVQPQHF.